This record concerns one T cell receptor (beta chain) sequence. The data belong to a study of cytomegalovirus exposure and HLA in healthy donors. This PCR relied on a set of 60 Vbeta primers and 13 Jbeta primers. Libraries were prepared by immunoSEQ multiplex PCR; TCRdb keeps only in-frame clonotypes and omits some of them. The profile covers roughly 290,000 clones, with about four fifths appearing a single time and about 0.3% taken by the ten largest. J was trimmed by 3 bases and V by 3 bases; bases with no gene match: 19. The CDR3 covers 20 residues. CDR1 and CDR2 from the germline V gene are SNHLY and FYNNEI.

V gene TRBV2 combines with J gene TRBJ2-3; 9 positions agree with TRBD2. The sequenced sample was PBMCs. The sequence was collected from a girl aged 2-10 years in good health and CMV-seronegative. The CDR3 loop reads CASSEVVEGGGAGSTDTQYF. In nucleotides, the CDR3 is TGTGCCAGCAGTGAGGTGGTCGAGGGCGGGGGGGCGGGGAGTACAGATACGCAGTATTTT.